What follows are 17 T cell receptor beta chains derived from one specimen sequenced in a study of vaccination and CD4 T cells after COVID-19. Antigen specificity for these receptors is unknown. Oncomine TCR Beta short-read sequencing was applied to DNA from cultured CD4+ T cells. MiXCR, applied by TCRdb to the PCR reads, yields one record per CDR3 protein. The table lists 23,000 or so distinct CDR3 sequences, less than 40% of them singletons, with 2.5% to 3.5% in the top ten. Noted time point: late sampling 161 to 241 days after vaccination in three convalescent patients. Treatment meaning: approximately nine-day PBMC culture with coronavirus spike peptide pools or control peptides (ViraFEST assay). The specimen was CD4+ T cells from blood, cultured in vitro, collected about 7 months after SARS-CoV-2 vaccination. Every receptor here comes from a human donor who had recovered from COVID-19.

This clonotype was counted between two and nine times. The V call is TRBV7-2, the J call TRBJ2-3; 8 positions agree with TRBD2. The CDR3 consists of 17 residues. CDR1 is SGHTA and CDR2 is FQGNSA in the germline V gene. The junction had 8 bases not matched to a gene; V was cut back by 3 bases and J by 0 bases. CDR3 nucleotide sequence: TGTGCCAGCAGCTTCGGGAGGGGGGGTCTGAGCACAGATACGCAGTATTTT. It encodes CASSFGRGGLSTDTQYF.

This clonotype was observed a few times. This chain uses TRBV20-1 with TRBJ1-1; D not certain. Between the trimmed V and J ends, which lost 0 bases and 1 base, there was a span of 9 bases. There are 14 residues in the CDR3. Germline-derived CDR1 and CDR2 are DFQATT and SNEGSKA (reference sequence). The CDR3: CSARDTGKNTEAFF. The CDR3 nucleotides are TGCAGTGCTAGAGACACGGGAAAGAACACTGAAGCTTTCTTT.

The chain has TRBV10-3 and TRBJ2-1; 7 bases agree with TRBD1. Germline V gives CDR1 ENHRY, CDR2 SYGVKD. There are 14 residues in the CDR3. Trimming cost V 6 bases and J 0 bases; bases outside gene matches: 2. CDR3 loop: CAIRGQSSYNEQFF. CDR3 coding DNA: TGTGCCATCAGGGGACAGAGCTCCTACAATGAGCAGTTCTTC.

This clonotype was recorded a few times. The chain combines TRBV7-9 with TRBJ2-7; 9 bases agree with TRBD1. The length of the CDR3 is 13 residues. With V trimmed by 5 bases and J by 5 bases, 4 bases remained unmatched. Germline-derived CDR1 and CDR2 are SEHNR and FQNEAQ (reference sequence). DNA of the CDR3: TGTGCCAGCAGCGTAGGGACAGGGAACGAGCAGTACTTC. It encodes CASSVGTGNEQYF.

This chain links TRBV20-1 with TRBJ2-7, with 7 bases that match TRBD1. Germline V gives CDR1 DFQATT, CDR2 SNEGSKA (reference sequence). J gave up 1 base and V 2 bases, and 14 bases lay outside the gene matches. The CDR3 spans 17 residues. For the CDR3, the DNA is TGCAGTGCTAGATCCTCGGACAGGCCCACTGAATCCTACGAGCAGTACTTC. Translated, it gives CSARSSDRPTESYEQYF.

V is TRBV6-1 and J is TRBJ1-5; D remains unclear. V shed 6 bases and J shed 5 bases, with 14 bases lying between them. In germline, CDR1 is MNHNS, CDR2 SASEGT. The CDR3 runs 14 residues. The CDR3 DNA sequence: TGTGCCAGCAGGAACGGTGGGCCCGATCAGCCCCAGCATTTT. Translating gives CASRNGGPDQPQHF.

The V and J genes are TRBV7-9 and TRBJ1-1; perhaps TRBD1 as D (5 bases). CDR3 length equals 14 residues. CDR1 is SEHNR, CDR2 FQNEAQ, per germline (reference sequence). V was pared by 5 bases and J by 6 bases, with 16 bases between. The CDR3 DNA sequence: TGTGCCAGCAGCCCGATGACCCGGGGCGCTGAAGCTTTCTTT. Its protein product is CASSPMTRGAEAFF.

This clonotype showed up just a few times. The chain recombines TRBV7-2 with TRBJ2-3; 8 nucleotides line up with TRBD2. This CDR3 has 16 amino acids. V lost 1 base to trimming and J lost 8 bases; unmatched junction nucleotides: 11. In germline, CDR1 is SGHTA, CDR2 FQGNSA. This CDR3 reads CASSLVSGTSRGTQYF. As DNA, the CDR3 is TGTGCCAGCAGCTTAGTTAGCGGGACAAGCCGCGGTACGCAGTATTTT.

The chain employs TRBV15 and TRBJ2-5; tentatively, D is TRBD1 (7 bases). Germline V gene data show CDR1 as LNHNV and CDR2 as YYDKDF (reference sequence). CDR3 length: 17 amino acids. Trimming stripped 2 bases from V and 1 base from J, with 17 bases between. The CDR3: CATSRPRQGGGQETQYF. The CDR3 DNA reads as TGTGCCACCAGCAGACCAAGACAGGGAGGAGGCCAAGAGACCCAGTACTTC.

The CDR3 loop is CASSQGTAKETQYF. CDR3 DNA: TGTGCCAGCAGCCAAGGGACTGCGAAAGAGACCCAGTACTTC. V usage is TRBV7-3 and J usage is TRBJ2-5; D is possibly TRBD2 (6 bases). CDR1 and CDR2 from the germline V gene are SGHTA and FQGTGA. The ends were cut back, 5 bases at V and 3 bases at J, with 13 bases in the middle. This CDR3 comprises 14 residues.

The chain employs TRBV2 and TRBJ2-7, with TRBD1 matching 9 bases. Losses at the gene ends were 7 bases for V and 5 bases for J; bases not matched to a gene: 9. The CDR3 length is 14 residues. Looked up from germline, CDR1 is SNHLY and CDR2 is FYNNEI. Written as DNA, the CDR3 is TGTGCCAGCATTCTGACAGGGGGTATCCACGAGCAGTACTTC. It yields the protein CASILTGGIHEQYF.

The genes are TRBV28 and TRBJ1-1, with TRBD1 matching 9 bases. The V segment lost 6 bases and the J segment 5 bases; nucleotides outside the gene matches: 10. The germline gives CDR1 MDHEN, CDR2 SYDVKM. This CDR3 comprises 15 residues. The CDR3 here is CASRRPGQGFTEAFF. CDR3 DNA sequence: TGTGCCAGCAGGCGCCCGGGACAGGGTTTTACTGAAGCTTTCTTT.

This chain connects TRBV21-1 to TRBJ2-5. TRBV21-1 constitutes a pseudogene. The CDR3 spans 15 residues. CDR3 loop: CASSKRRRKKRNQYF. The CDR3 DNA reads as TGTGCCAGCAGCAAGAGGAGACGGAAGAAGAGGAACCAGTACTTC.

V and J are TRBV7-9 and TRBJ2-1; D unclear. CDR1 is SEHNR and CDR2 is FQNEAQ in the germline V gene (reference sequence). V lost 5 bases to trimming and J lost 1 base, with 12 bases between them. The CDR3 totals 15 residues. CDR3 sequence: CASSPVSFSYNEQFF. For the CDR3, the DNA is TGTGCCAGCAGCCCTGTTAGCTTTTCCTACAATGAGCAGTTCTTC.

This clonotype has a single count. The chain combines TRBV30 with TRBJ2-7; 10 bases fit TRBD2. The CDR3 runs to 14 residues. Unmatched junction bases numbered 1, after V lost 2 bases and J lost 0 bases. The V gene's germline CDR1 is GTSNPN and CDR2 SVGIG (reference sequence). The DNA for the CDR3 is TGTGCCTGGAGTCGGACTAGCGGCTCCTACGAGCAGTACTTC. This encodes CAWSRTSGSYEQYF.

J is TRBJ1-2 and V is TRBV6-2 or TRBV6-3, with D perhaps matching TRBD1 (6 bases). Trimming stripped 8 bases from V and 2 bases from J, with 9 bases between. The CDR3 totals 12 residues. CDR1 is MNHEY and CDR2 is SVGEGT in the germline V gene. CDR3 nucleotides: TGTGCCAGCGTACAGGGCAACTATGGCTACACCTTC. As protein: CASVQGNYGYTF.

This clonotype was detected a few times. V gene TRBV19 combines with J gene TRBJ2-7, with D unresolved. Trimming pared 3 bases from V and 3 bases from J, leaving 9 bases between. Germline loops: CDR1 LNHDA, CDR2 SQIVND (reference sequence). The CDR3 is 13 residues long. DNA for the CDR3: TGTGCCAGTAGTATCGGAAGGGTCTACGAGCAGTACTTC. This codes for CASSIGRVYEQYF.